What follows is one TCR beta chain and its context. This CDR3 is 13 amino acids long. Per the germline V gene, CDR1 is SGHDT and CDR2 is YYEEEE. V lost 3 bases and J 3 bases, leaving 8 bases between the germline ends. In TCRdb, the reads were re-called with MiXCR into one record per CDR3 protein. The sample lists over 1,500 distinct CDR3 sequences, 8% to 9.5% seen once, with about an eighth in the top ten. The sequence derives from a human donor with rheumatoid arthritis. The sequencing input was CD4+ T cells from peripheral blood. The V and J genes are TRBV5-6 and TRBJ2-3; unclear D gene. Here the CDR3 reads CASSSTLTDTQYF. In DNA form, the CDR3 reads TGTGCCAGCAGCTCAACCCTGACAGATACGCAGTATTTT.